A selection of T cell receptor beta chains follows, all from one sample in a study of shared clonotypes between healthy human individuals. Profiled with immunoSEQ multiplex PCR; TCRdb holds only in-frame clones, not every one. Of 2 million to 2.5 million clones in the sample, roughly 93% were seen once. The specimen sequenced was naive CD4+ T cells from PBMCs. The receptors were sampled from a young man in good health. Some clones in this sample may be carry-over from other donors' samples. CDR3s include the opening cysteine and the closing phenylalanine or tryptophan. D genes are given only for firm matches. The size field is filled for only some rows; it gives once, few, many or a size class.

NA	TRBJ1-1	TRBV19	NA	TGTGCCAGTAGGGGCACTTGGGGCACTGAAGCTTTCTTT	CASRGTWGTEAFF
once	TRBJ1-4	TRBV19	NA	TGTGCCAGTAGCCTCGGCGGGCAGGCTGGAAAACTGTTTTTT	CASSLGGQAGKLFF
NA	TRBJ1-5	TRBV18	TRBD1	TGTGCCAGCTCACCCGACCGGACAGGGATTGATCAGCCCCAGCATTTT	CASSPDRTGIDQPQHF
NA	TRBJ2-3	TRBV5-1	NA	TGCGCCAGCAGCTTGGACAGTAACACAGATACGCAGTATTTT	CASSLDSNTDTQYF
NA	TRBJ2-2	TRBV27	NA	TGTGCCAGCACCATTCGCTTACAGACGGGGAACACCGGGGAGCTGTTTTTT	CASTIRLQTGNTGELFF
once	TRBJ1-5	TRBV4-3	TRBD1	TGCGCCAGCAGCCCCGGACAGGGGCCAAATCAGCCCCAGCATTTT	CASSPGQGPNQPQHF
NA	TRBJ2-7	TRBV6-6	NA	TGTGCCAGCAGGGGGGCGGAGCAGTACTTC	CASRGAEQYF
NA	TRBJ2-3	TRBV30	TRBD2	TGTGCCTGGAGGGCACTAGCGCTGAGCACAGATACGCAGTATTTT	CAWRALALSTDTQYF
NA	TRBJ2-3	TRBV11-2	TRBD1	TGTGCCAGCAGCCCAGGGCTGAACAGGGGGACAGATACGCAGTATTTT	CASSPGLNRGTDTQYF
NA	TRBJ2-5	TRBV20-1	NA	TGCAGTGCCCGGACACAAGAGACCCAGTACTTC	CSARTQETQYF
NA	TRBJ2-4	TRBV5-6	NA	TGTGCCAGCAGCTTTGGCAGGGAAGGAGTCAAAAACATTCAGTACTTC	CASSFGREGVKNIQYF
once	TRBJ2-5	TRBV7-9	NA	TGTGCCAGCAGCTTTTTCTTGCGGATCCAAGAGACCCAGTACTTC	CASSFFLRIQETQYF
NA	TRBJ1-5	TRBV6-1	NA	TGTGCCAGCACCTTGGGAAGGAACGGCAATCAGCCCCAGCATTTT	CASTLGRNGNQPQHF
few	TRBJ1-1	TRBV5-1	NA	TGCGCCAGCAGCGAACAGCCATTGAACACTGAAGCTTTCTTT	CASSEQPLNTEAFF
NA	TRBJ2-7	TRBV6-4	TRBD2	TGTGCCAGCAGTCCCCCTAGCGGGAGGTACTACGAGCAGTACTTC	CASSPPSGRYYEQYF
NA	TRBJ2-3	TRBV30	TRBD2	TGTGCCTGGGGACTTTTAAGGACTAGCGGGAGAGGGACAGATACGCAGTATTTT	CAWGLLRTSGRGTDTQYF
NA	TRBJ1-2	TRBV7-9	NA	TGTGCCAGCAGCTCCCGACAGAGCTATGGCTACACCTTC	CASSSRQSYGYTF
NA	TRBJ1-1	TRBV5-1	NA	TGCGCCAGCAGCTTAGTACCGACAGTTTTGAACACTGAAGCTTTCTTT	CASSLVPTVLNTEAFF
NA	TRBJ2-3	TRBV5-8	NA	TGTGCCAGCAGCTTGGGGATGAGTCGGGGGGCCGATACGCAGTATTTT	CASSLGMSRGADTQYF
NA	TRBJ2-3	TRBV5-1	NA	TGCGCCAGCACCCGTTACATCACCGGGACACCTAGCACAGATACGCAGTATTTT	CASTRYITGTPSTDTQYF
NA	TRBJ2-5	TRBV5-1	TRBD1	TGCGCCAGCAGCAAAGGACAGGGGGCAACCCTGGGAGAGACCCAGTACTTC	CASSKGQGATLGETQYF
NA	TRBJ2-1	TRBV20-1	TRBD2	TGCAGTCCGGGACTAGCGGGAGAGCAGTTCTTC	CSPGLAGEQFF
NA	TRBJ2-7	TRBV6-6	TRBD1	TGTGCCAGCAGCGACAGGGTGACCCACGAGCAGTACTTC	CASSDRVTHEQYF
NA	TRBJ2-7	TRBV7-9	TRBD1	TGTGCCAGCAGCTTTTCGACAGGGGCTATCTACGAGCAGTACTTC	CASSFSTGAIYEQYF
NA	TRBJ1-4	TRBV18	TRBD1	TGTGCCAGCTCAAAAACAGGGGACCCTTCAACTAATGAAAAACTGTTTTTT	CASSKTGDPSTNEKLFF
NA	TRBJ2-1	TRBV7-2	TRBD2	TGTGCCAGCAGCTTGGGGACTAGCGGGAGTGCCGAGTTCTTC	CASSLGTSGSAEFF
NA	TRBJ1-1	TRBV27	TRBD1	TGTGCCAGCAGTCGGAAGGTAGACAGGGGGGACACTGAAGCTTTCTTT	CASSRKVDRGDTEAFF
NA	TRBJ2-1	TRBV28	NA	TGTGCCAGCAGAGGGCCGGGGAGTAGAACGAATGAGCAGTTCTTC	CASRGPGSRTNEQFF
NA	TRBJ2-3	TRBV27	NA	TGTGCCAGCAGTTTATCGAGTAGAGGGGGGCTTCGCACAGATACGCAGTATTTT	CASSLSSRGGLRTDTQYF
NA	TRBJ2-7	TRBV5-1	NA	TGCGCCAGCAGCTTCATGGACGAGCAGTACTTC	CASSFMDEQYF
NA	TRBJ2-1	TRBV10-1	TRBD2	TGCGCCAGCAGTGGGGCCCGACTAGCGGGGCTTTACAATGAGCAGTTCTTC	CASSGARLAGLYNEQFF
NA	TRBJ2-7	TRBV2	TRBD1	TGTGCCAGCAGTGCTCCCCGGGACAGGGTCTACGAGCAGTACTTC	CASSAPRDRVYEQYF
NA	TRBJ2-5	TRBV11-2	TRBD2	TGTGCCAGCAGCTTAGTTGTGGGGGGGATCGAGACCCAGTACTTC	CASSLVVGGIETQYF
NA	TRBJ2-1	TRBV11-2	TRBD2	TGTGCCAGCAGCTGGGGGACTAGCGGGACTGAGCAGTTCTTC	CASSWGTSGTEQFF
NA	TRBJ2-7	TRBV5-1	TRBD1	TGCGCCAGCAGCTTGGGGGGAGGACAGGGAACCTACGAGCAGTACTTC	CASSLGGGQGTYEQYF
NA	TRBJ1-1	TRBV27	NA	TGTGCCAGCAGTCCCCTCACAGAAAACACTGAAGCTTTCTTT	CASSPLTENTEAFF
NA	TRBJ1-3	TRBV27	NA	TGTGCCAGCAGTCCCTTCCGGACATATCGATCTGGAAACACCATATATTTT	CASSPFRTYRSGNTIYF
NA	TRBJ1-2	TRBV28	TRBD1	TGTGCCAGCAGTCCTTGGGACAGGGGGCCTATTAGCTACACCTTC	CASSPWDRGPISYTF
NA	TRBJ2-2	TRBV19	TRBD2	TGTGCCAGTAGTATTGGACTAGCGGGGTACACCGGGGAGCTGTTTTTT	CASSIGLAGYTGELFF
NA	TRBJ2-1	TRBV5-1	NA	TGCGCCAGCAGCACCACAAGGGGGTCCTACAATGAGCAGTTCTTC	CASSTTRGSYNEQFF
NA	TRBJ2-2	TRBV28	TRBD2	TGTGCCAGCAGAATGCTTTCGGGCTTAGTGGCGGGAGGACGCACCGGGGAGCTGTTTTTT	CASRMLSGLVAGGRTGELFF
NA	TRBJ2-1	TRBV29-1	NA	TGCAGCGCTGGACTTGTTGGAGGGGGGAATGAGCAGTTCTTC	CSAGLVGGGNEQFF
NA	TRBJ1-2	TRBV30	NA	TGTGCCTGGAGTTCCGGGGGCCAGGTTGATGGCTACACCTTC	CAWSSGGQVDGYTF
NA	TRBJ1-4	TRBV28	NA	TGTGCCAGCAGTCCGAAGAGCCTAGGTCAGCGAAAACTGTTTTTT	CASSPKSLGQRKLFF
NA	TRBJ2-1	TRBV6-1	TRBD2	TGTGCCAGCACCGGGGGAGGGTACAATGAGCAGTTCTTC	CASTGGGYNEQFF